One and the same sample provided the 16 T cell receptor beta chains below, sequenced in a study of T cell clonality in common variable immunodeficiency. Whole-study results and caveats: Reportedly, TCR beta sequences from common variable immunodeficiency showed fewer deletions and N-nucleotide insertions.

TCRdb's table, derived via immunoSEQ multiplex PCR, lists solely in-frame clones and lacks some. The sample shows around 15,000 clones, none of them appearing just once. These receptors' targets are unknown. The material sequenced was peripheral blood mononuclear cells. The receptors come from a human donor with common variable immunodeficiency.

This clone was observed a handful of times. Read coverage stops 3 residues before the CDR3 terminus; the germline J gene supplies the remainder. The V gene is TRBV7-9, the J gene TRBJ1-1; D possibly corresponds to TRBD1 (6 bases). The length of the CDR3 is 14 residues. The V end lost 6 bases, the J end lost 4 bases, and 15 bases lay between the germline ends. The germline gives CDR1 SEHNR, CDR2 FQNEAQ (reference sequence). The sequenced part of the CDR3 DNA is TGTGCCAGCAGGCTCAGGGGTTCCGGCACTGAA. Protein: CASRLRGSGTE. The whole CDR3 is CASRLRGSGTEAFF.

This clone was seen more than once but under ten times. The CDR3 extends 3 residues past the end of the read, so its final part is completed from the germline J gene. The chain couples TRBV29-1 to TRBJ1-2; 7 nucleotides agree with TRBD1. V shed 6 bases, J shed 2 bases, and the junction held 3 bases outside the gene matches. Germline V gene data show CDR1 as SQVTM and CDR2 as ANQGSEA. This CDR3 comprises 12 residues. The DNA read from the CDR3 is TGCAGCGTGAGGACAGGAAACTATGGC. It is translated as CSVRTGNYG. The whole CDR3 reads CSVRTGNYGYTF. Supplemented by reference TRBV29-1 and TRBJ1-2, the full variable domain reads SAVISQKPSRDICQRGTSLTIQCQVDSQVTMMFWYRQQPGQSLTLIATANQGSEATYESGFVIDKFPISRPNLTFSTLTVSNMSPEDSSIYLCSVRTGNYGYTFGSGTRLTVV.

This clone has more than one count but fewer than ten. The read is 3 residues too short to cover the CDR3 end, so that end is filled in from the germline J gene. The V call is TRBV7-2, the J call TRBJ2-3; D is unclear. V lost 2 bases and J 2 bases, leaving 11 bases between the germline ends. This CDR3 has 15 residues. Germline-derived CDR1 and CDR2 are SGHTA and FQGNSA. Partial CDR3 DNA: TGTGCCAGCAGCTTATACTCGCGGAACACAGATACG. This sequence encodes CASSLYSRNTDT. The full CDR3 sequence reads CASSLYSRNTDTQYF. Full variable domain (rest looked up from reference TRBV7-2 and TRBJ2-3): GAGVSQSPSNKVTEKGKDVELRCDPISGHTALYWYRQSLGQGLEFLIYFQGNSAPDKSGLPSDRFSAERTGGSVSTLTIQRTQQEDSAVYLCASSLYSRNTDTQYFGPGTRLTVL.

This clone has only a few counts. The read ends 3 residues shy of where the CDR3 ends; the end is completed using the germline J gene. The rearrangement uses TRBV7-2 and TRBJ2-7; unclear D gene. This CDR3 is 12 amino acids long. The V end was cut by 5 bases, the J end by 0 bases, with 5 bases between. Germline lookup yields CDR1 SGHTA and CDR2 FQGNSA. CDR3 protein: CASSQSSYEQYF. The covered CDR3 bases are TGTGCCAGCAGCCAGAGCTCCTACGAG.

This clone was found a few times. The read comes to an end 3 residues before the CDR3 does, leaving the germline J gene to fill in the end. The chain carries TRBV2 and TRBJ1-2, with D maybe TRBD1 (5 bases). This CDR3 contains 13 residues. Trimming took off 2 bases at V and 5 bases at J, with 9 bases between the two ends. Germline CDR1 SNHLY, CDR2 FYNNEI. CDR3 DNA, as far as it was read: TGTGCCAGCAGTGAAAGCGGGGGGTATGGC. Protein sequence: CASSESGGYG. The CDR3 in full is CASSESGGYGYTF.

This clone was counted between two and nine times. The CDR3 end falls 3 residues outside the read, so it is completed with the germline J gene. J is TRBJ2-1 and V is TRBV30; D remains unclear. The CDR3 has 14 amino acids. Trimming took off 4 bases at V and 5 bases at J, with 15 bases between the two ends. The germline gives CDR1 GTSNPN, CDR2 SVGIG (reference sequence). Here the CDR3 reads CAWTAFELNNEQFF. The CDR3 DNA, read in part, is TGTGCCTGGACCGCCTTTGAACTCAACAATGAG.

This clone has only a few counts. The read ends 3 residues early relative to the CDR3; the germline J gene fills the gap. The rearrangement links TRBV2 to TRBJ1-5, with a possible D match to TRBD1 (5 bases). V lost 7 bases and J 7 bases, leaving 14 bases between the germline ends. The V gene's germline CDR1 is SNHLY and CDR2 FYNNEI. The length of the CDR3 is 13 residues. The CDR3 spells CASTQGQGQPQHF. The DNA read from the CDR3 is TGTGCCAGCACCCAAGGGCAGGGCCAGCCC.

This clone came up a few times. The read ends 3 residues early relative to the CDR3; the germline J gene fills the gap. Other DNA sequences within the sample encode an identical CDR3. V usage is TRBV18 and J usage is TRBJ1-1; D ambiguous. Germline V gene data show CDR1 as KGHSH and CDR2 as LQKENI. There are 14 residues in the CDR3. Trimming stripped 3 bases from V and 3 bases from J, with 11 bases between. CDR3 residues: CASSPSGGYTEAFF. The CDR3 DNA, read in part, is TGTGCCAGCTCACCCTCAGGTGGGTACACTGAA.

Remarks on this clone: The read ends 3 residues shy of where the CDR3 ends; the end is completed using the germline J gene. The chain combines TRBV18 with TRBJ2-1, with D possibly matching TRBD2 (5 bases). The CDR3 extends over 14 amino acids. V lost 1 base to trimming and J lost 8 bases, with 12 bases between them. Germline V gene data show CDR1 as KGHSH and CDR2 as LQKENI. The CDR3 sequence: CASSPLSGSDEQFF. Partial CDR3 DNA: TGTGCCAGCTCACCACTGTCTGGTAGCGATGAG. Complete variable domain (other parts from reference TRBV18 and TRBJ2-1): NAGVMQNPRHLVRRRGQEARLRCSPMKGHSHVYWYRQLPEEGLKFMVYLQKENIIDESGMPKERFSAEFPKEGPSILRIQQVVRGDSAAYFCASSPLSGSDEQFFGPGTRLTVL.

There are many counts of this clone. The read finishes 3 residues shy of the CDR3 end, and the germline J gene is used to complete it. This rearrangement joins TRBV5-8 to TRBJ2-1; possible D gene TRBD1, 5 bases. This CDR3 comprises 14 residues. The V and J ends lost 2 bases and 4 bases respectively, with 10 bases between them. Germline CDR1 and CDR2: SGHTS and YDEGEE. The CDR3 sequence: CASSLTGHYNEQFF. Incomplete CDR3 DNA: TGTGCCAGCAGCTTAACAGGTCATTACAATGAG.

This clone was seen at least ten times. From the germline J gene comes the end of the CDR3, since the read stops 3 residues before it. The chain uses TRBV7-3 and TRBJ2-3, with TRBD2 matching over 7 bases. The ends lost 1 base at V and 1 base at J; junction bases unmatched: 5. This CDR3 comprises 16 residues. CDR1 is SGHTA and CDR2 is FQGTGA in the germline V gene. CDR3 sequence reads: CASSLRGTSGTDTQYF. Incomplete CDR3 DNA: TGTGCCAGCAGCTTAAGGGGCACTAGCGGCACAGATACG.

Turning to this clone: The sequence runs out 3 residues before the end of the CDR3; the remainder is reconstructed from the germline J gene. The chain has TRBV6-1 and TRBJ1-1, with D possibly being TRBD1 (5 bases). Germline CDR1 MNHNS, CDR2 SASEGT. The CDR3 consists of 14 residues. Deletions cut 4 bases from V and 6 bases from J, with 15 bases between. The CDR3 region is CASSVRASGAEAFF. CDR3 DNA, as far as it was read: TGTGCCAGCAGTGTACGGGCTTCGGGGGCTGAA.

This clone was seen more than once but under ten times. The DNA ends 3 residues before the CDR3 does, and the rest of the CDR3 is filled in from the germline J gene. The rearrangement links TRBV18 to TRBJ1-1, with D unclear. In germline, CDR1 is KGHSH, CDR2 LQKENI. Trimming left V 1 base short and J 0 bases short, with 3 bases between. This CDR3 contains 13 residues. The chain's CDR3 is CASSPLMNTEAFF. The covered CDR3 bases are TGTGCCAGCTCACCACTTATGAACACTGAA.

For this clone: With the read ending 3 residues before the CDR3 end, the germline J gene is used to fill in that end. The chain links TRBV7-9 to TRBJ1-3; unclear D gene. From germline, CDR1 is SEHNR and CDR2 FQNEAQ (reference sequence). The V end was cut by 3 bases, the J end by 0 bases, with 6 bases between. This CDR3 is built from 14 residues. Incomplete CDR3 DNA: TGTGCCAGCAGCTTGGGCACCTCTGGAAACACC. Translation: CASSLGTSGNT. The entire CDR3 protein reads CASSLGTSGNTIYF. Using reference TRBV7-9 and TRBJ1-3 for the parts outside the CDR3, the full variable domain is DTGVSQNPRHKITKRGQNVTFRCDPISEHNRLYWYRQTLGQGPEFLTYFQNEAQLEKSRLLSDRFSAERPKGSFSTLEIQRTEQGDSAMYLCASSLGTSGNTIYFGEGSWLTVV.

This clone has a handful of counts. The CDR3 extends 3 residues past the end of the read, so its final part is completed from the germline J gene. This chain uses TRBV19 with TRBJ1-1, with D perhaps TRBD1 (5 bases). The CDR3 is 15 residues long. Germline CDR1 and CDR2: LNHDA and SQIVND (reference sequence). Trimming stripped 3 bases from V and 1 base from J, with 12 bases between. The CDR3 is CASSIGRGGNTEAFF. The CDR3 DNA, read in part, is TGTGCCAGTAGTATCGGGCGGGGGGGGAACACTGAA.

This clone has more than one count but fewer than ten. The sequence runs out 3 residues before the end of the CDR3; the remainder is reconstructed from the germline J gene. This sequence joins TRBV5-1 and TRBJ1-1; tentatively, D is TRBD1 (5 bases). Trimming took off 4 bases at V and 7 bases at J, with 20 bases between the two ends. Germline assignment: CDR1 SGHRS and CDR2 YFSETQ. The CDR3 has 15 residues. The CDR3 sequence: CASSGLGLGLGEAFF. The DNA read from the CDR3 is TGCGCCAGCAGCGGGCTGGGACTGGGGCTTGGTGAA.